The 8 T cell receptor beta chains presented below share a single source sample, sequenced in a study of blood T cell repertoires in COVID-19. Sequenced by immunoSEQ multiplex PCR; TCRdb stores in-frame clones only, minus some. The profile shows 200,000 to 300,000 clones, 88% of them singletons. Sequencing input: peripheral blood. These receptors were collected from a man between 60 and 75 years old who had recovered from COVID-19.

The chain has TRBV5-1 and TRBJ2-3; TRBD2 matches 10 bases. Germline CDR1 SGHRS, CDR2 YFSETQ. CDR3 length: 17 residues. With V trimmed by 3 bases and J by 3 bases, 10 bases remained unmatched. The CDR3 loop reads CASSWGGSGGATDTQYF. In DNA, the CDR3 is TGCGCCAGCAGCTGGGGCGGCAGCGGGGGGGCTACAGATACGCAGTATTTT.

The V gene is TRBV12-5, the J gene TRBJ1-2; the D is unclear. The CDR3 spans 11 residues. Germline assignment: CDR1 LGHNT and CDR2 FRNRAP. The V end was cut by 5 bases, the J end by 3 bases, with 4 bases between. This CDR3 is CASGVDYGYTF. CDR3 nucleotides: TGTGCTAGTGGTGTCGACTATGGCTACACCTTC. Using reference TRBV12-5 and TRBJ1-2 for the parts outside the CDR3, the full variable domain is DARVTQTPRHKVTEMGQEVTMRCQPILGHNTVFWYRQTMMQGLELLAYFRNRAPLDDSGMPKDRFSAEMPDATLATLKIQPSEPRDSAVYFCASGVDYGYTFGSGTRLTVV.

The DNA of the CDR3 is TGTGCCAGCAGTGACTACTTTACAGGGACGAACACCGGGGAGCTGTTTTTT. Amino acids: CASSDYFTGTNTGELFF. The chain has TRBV6-4 and TRBJ2-2; D may be TRBD1 (6 bases). V gave up 1 base and J gave up 0 bases, with 12 bases separating them. The CDR3 is 17 amino acids. Looked up from germline, CDR1 is MRHNA and CDR2 is SNTAGT.

This sequence joins TRBV4-2 and TRBJ2-7; 9 bases match TRBD2. The junction had 4 bases not matched to a gene; V was cut back by 0 bases and J by 1 base. This CDR3 is built from 16 residues. The V gene's germline CDR1 is LGHNA and CDR2 YNFKEQ. DNA for the CDR3: TGTGCCAGCAGCCAAGAGGGCGGGGGGGTTTCCTACGAGCAGTACTTC. This translates into CASSQEGGGVSYEQYF.

The J gene is TRBJ1-2, the V gene TRBV7-8, with TRBD1 as a possible D gene (6 bases). With 5 bases removed from V and 0 bases from J, the gap between germline ends came to 10 bases. The CDR3 is 14 residues long. Germline V gives CDR1 SGHVS, CDR2 FQNEAQ. For the CDR3, the DNA is TGTGCCAGCAGCGATTACAGGGCTAACTATGGCTACACCTTC. Translated, it gives CASSDYRANYGYTF.

The V call is TRBV5-1, the J call TRBJ2-1; D remains ambiguous. Trimming took 1 base from V and 9 from J, leaving 8 bases between them. The CDR3 runs 12 residues. Germline-derived CDR1 and CDR2 are SGHRS and YFSETQ. CDR3 DNA: TGCGCCAGCAGCTTGAAGACAACTGAGCAGTTCTTC. Encoded protein: CASSLKTTEQFF.

The count of this clone is one. V and J are TRBV30 and TRBJ2-2; no clear D gene. The CDR3 is 14 amino acids. The ends were cut back, 0 bases at V and 5 bases at J, with 10 bases in the middle. The germline V gene encodes CDR1 GTSNPN and CDR2 SVGIG (reference sequence). The CDR3 DNA reads as TGTGCCTGGAGTGTACTTTTGGAGACCGGGGAGCTGTTTTTT. Translation gives CAWSVLLETGELFF.

The rearrangement uses TRBV7-2 and TRBJ2-1; 7 nucleotides align to TRBD2. Germline values: CDR1 SGHTA, CDR2 FQGNSA. The CDR3 is made up of 14 amino acids. V gave up 6 bases and J gave up 4 bases; unmatched junction bases: 6. This chain's CDR3 is CASSPGLSYNEQFF. CDR3 nucleotide sequence: TGTGCCAGCAGTCCGGGACTATCTTACAATGAGCAGTTCTTC.